A single sample is the source of the 31 T cell receptor beta chains below, sequenced in a study of Tregs in tolerant kidney transplant recipients. The table came from immunoSEQ multiplex PCR; TCRdb's copy has only in-frame clones and leaves some out. The table has more than 90,000 clones, roughly 93% seen once. Recipients received nonmyeloablative bone marrow transplants from related graft donors, with transient mixed chimerism. The sample in question was CD4+ T cells from blood (PBMCs), obtained 12 months after the transplant. These receptors came from a human patient who received a combined kidney and bone marrow transplant. The T cells may come from the graft donor.

For the CDR3, the DNA is TGTGCCATCAGTGAGTCCGGGGCAGATACGCAGTATTTT. Residues: CAISESGADTQYF. V is TRBV10-3 and J is TRBJ2-3; D may be TRBD2 (5 bases). V lost 0 bases and J lost 4, with 5 bases in between. Germline V gene data show CDR1 as ENHRY and CDR2 as SYGVKD. This CDR3 is 13 amino acids long.

This clone was detected a few times. This chain links TRBV10-3 with TRBJ2-3; a weak D match, TRBD2 (5 bases). The CDR3 totals 14 residues. V shed 5 bases and J shed 6 bases, with 15 bases lying between them. The germline CDR1 and CDR2 sequences are ENHRY and SYGVKD. The CDR3 DNA follows: TGTGCCATCAGTCTGGACTCCGAGGCGGATACGCAGTATTTT. This gives the protein CAISLDSEADTQYF.

This chain uses TRBV19 with TRBJ2-1; D call uncertain. The CDR3 sequence is 15 residues long. V dropped 10 bases and J dropped 0 bases, with 16 bases sitting between them. Germline V gene lookup returns CDR1 LNHDA and CDR2 SQIVND (reference sequence). The CDR3 DNA is TGTGCCACCACCCCGGGTAGTCTCTCCTACAATGAGCAGTTCTTC. Its protein is CATTPGSLSYNEQFF.

V and J are TRBV29-1 and TRBJ1-2; no clear D. Germline CDR1 reads SQVTM; CDR2 reads ANQGSEA. The CDR3 contains 13 residues. V was clipped by 4 bases and J by 8 bases, with 17 bases between them. Written as DNA, the CDR3 is TGCAGCGTTGTGGAGGTTTATCAGAACGGCTACACCTTC. Protein: CSVVEVYQNGYTF.

This clone was found once. The chain combines TRBV7-2 with TRBJ2-7, with 7 nucleotides matching TRBD1. V gave up 8 bases and J gave up 10 bases; unmatched junction bases: 8. The CDR3 extends over 11 amino acids. Germline CDR1 is SGHTA and CDR2 is FQGNSA. In nucleotides, the CDR3 is TGTGCCAGCCGTGGTGGGGACAGTCAGTACTTC. Encoded protein: CASRGGDSQYF. The whole variable domain, filled in from reference TRBV7-2 and TRBJ2-7, reads GAGVSQSPSNKVTEKGKDVELRCDPISGHTALYWYRQSLGQGLEFLIYFQGNSAPDKSGLPSDRFSAERTGGSVSTLTIQRTQQEDSAVYLCASRGGDSQYFGPGTRLTVT.

The V and J genes are TRBV6-5 and TRBJ2-7; no firm D call. From germline, CDR1 is MNHEY and CDR2 SVGAGI. The CDR3 consists of 13 residues. Between the trimmed V and J ends, which lost 10 bases and 1 base, there was a span of 14 bases. The CDR3 bases are TGTGCCACCCGACCGGGTAGTTCCTACGAGCAGTACTTC. This codes for CATRPGSSYEQYF.

The sample holds one count of this clone. The chain is built from TRBV4-3 and TRBJ1-6, with a possible D match to TRBD1 (5 bases). V dropped 1 base and J dropped 0 bases, with 22 bases sitting between them. The CDR3 runs 21 residues. CDR1 and CDR2 from the germline V gene are LGHNA and YSLEER. In nucleotides, the CDR3 is TGCGCCAGCAGCCAAGTATCCGTCAGGGCAGACTTAAGCTCCTATAATTCACCCCTCCACTTT. It specifies CASSQVSVRADLSSYNSPLHF.

This rearrangement joins TRBV6-5 to TRBJ2-1; D possibly corresponds to TRBD2 (6 bases). CDR1 and CDR2 (germline): MNHEY, SVGAGI. V gave up 2 bases and J gave up 3 bases, with 11 bases separating them. This CDR3 has 15 amino acids. CDR3 nucleotides: TGTGCCAGCAGTTACCGGGCGGGATTCTACAATGAGCAGTTCTTC. Protein sequence: CASSYRAGFYNEQFF.

The chain employs TRBV10-3 and TRBJ2-5; 12 nucleotides agree with TRBD2. The tail of the sequence fits TRBJ2-7 better, so the J call may be wrong. This CDR3 is built from 14 residues. Germline V lookup: CDR1 ENHRY, CDR2 SYGVKD. The CDR3, as DNA: TGTGCCACCCAAGCGACTAGCGGGAGCTACGAGCAGTACTTC. Encoded protein: CATQATSGSYEQYF.

The chain combines TRBV9 with TRBJ2-7; 13 nucleotides align to TRBD2. The CDR3 is 15 residues long. The germline CDR1 and CDR2 sequences are SGDLS and YYNGEE. V gave up 2 bases and J gave up 7 bases; unmatched junction bases: 6. CDR3 bases: TGTGCCAGCAGCGTTGGCGGACTAGCGGGAGTAGAGCAGTACTTC. Translated, it gives CASSVGGLAGVEQYF.

This clone appeared a few times. The chain employs TRBV19 and TRBJ1-5, with D maybe TRBD1 (6 bases). Germline CDR1 is LNHDA and CDR2 is SQIVND (reference sequence). The CDR3 length is 19 residues. Trimming took off 3 bases at V and 1 base at J, with 22 bases between the two ends. For the CDR3, the DNA is TGTGCCAGTAGTATTATGGGACACTTTCTTCCTGTGAGCAATCAGCCCCAGCATTTT. Its protein is CASSIMGHFLPVSNQPQHF.

About this clone: Different DNA sequences within this sample yield the same CDR3. CDR3 DNA: TGTGCCAGCAGCTTAGCTCTAGCGGGAGGGGGGTACAATGAGCAGTTCTTC. It codes for CASSLALAGGGYNEQFF. The chain combines TRBV7-2 with TRBJ2-1, with 12 bases matching TRBD2. Looked up from germline, CDR1 is SGHTA and CDR2 is FQGNSA. V gave up 0 bases and J gave up 4 bases; unmatched junction bases: 4. There are 17 residues in the CDR3. The variable domain in full, with the rest retrieved from reference TRBV7-2 and TRBJ2-1, is GAGVSQSPSNKVTEKGKDVELRCDPISGHTALYWYRQSLGQGLEFLIYFQGNSAPDKSGLPSDRFSAERTGGSVSTLTIQRTQQEDSAVYLCASSLALAGGGYNEQFFGPGTRLTVL.

J is TRBJ2-7 and V is TRBV29-1; 10 bases are a match to TRBD1. Germline V CDR1 and CDR2: SQVTM, ANQGSEA. Germline trimming cut 4 bases from V and 0 bases from J; bases unmatched to any gene: 0. This CDR3 is 13 amino acids long. CDR3 nucleotides: TGCAGCGTTGGGACAGGGGGCTCCTACGAGCAGTACTTC. Protein sequence: CSVGTGGSYEQYF.

This chain connects TRBV28 to TRBJ1-2; TRBD1 might be the D (6 bases). Deletions cut 5 bases from V and 2 bases from J, with 15 bases between. Germline CDR1 reads MDHEN; CDR2 reads SYDVKM. This CDR3 comprises 15 residues. The CDR3 loop reads CASSTPGQVNYGYTF. The CDR3 coding sequence is TGTGCCAGCAGTACCCCGGGACAAGTAAACTATGGCTACACCTTC.

This chain joins TRBV19 and TRBJ2-2, with unresolved D. The CDR3 is 13 amino acids. The ends were cut back, 10 bases at V and 3 bases at J, with 12 bases in the middle. Germline V gene data show CDR1 as LNHDA and CDR2 as SQIVND (reference sequence). CDR3 sequence (DNA): TGTGCCACCCAGGTCCCATACACCGGGGAGCTGTTTTTT. This sequence encodes CATQVPYTGELFF.

This chain uses TRBV4-2 with TRBJ1-2; possibly TRBD1 for D (5 bases). Germline V gives CDR1 LGHNA, CDR2 YNFKEQ. This CDR3 has 14 amino acids. V lost 0 bases, J lost 8 bases, and 13 bases lay in between. The CDR3 nucleotides read TGTGCCAGCAGCCAAGATTCTGCGGGGCGAGGCTACACCTTC. As protein: CASSQDSAGRGYTF.

This sequence joins TRBV11-3 and TRBJ2-7; D gene unclear. Trimming cost V 0 bases and J 4 bases, with 7 bases left between them. The germline gives CDR1 SGHNT, CDR2 YENEEA. The CDR3 extends over 13 amino acids. The DNA for the CDR3 is TGTGCCAGCAGCTTAGAGACGCGGTACGAGCAGTACTTC. Translated, it gives CASSLETRYEQYF.

This clone occurred once. Other DNA sequences in this sample translate to the same CDR3. The chain links TRBV4-1 to TRBJ1-6; D call uncertain. The CDR3 length is 16 residues. Germline V CDR1 and CDR2: MGHRA, YSYEKL. V lost 2 bases, J lost 6 bases, and 14 bases lay in between. CDR3 nucleotide sequence: TGCGCCAGCAGCCAATTCCGGGTCCTAGCTAATTCACCCCTCCACTTT. It encodes CASSQFRVLANSPLHF.

The chain joins TRBV5-1 to TRBJ2-3; the match to TRBD2 covers 8 bases. Trimming at V came to 5 bases and at J to 2 bases, leaving 10 bases not matched to a gene. The CDR3 has 16 amino acids. Germline CDR1 and CDR2: SGHRS and YFSETQ. The CDR3 is CASRGRGGPDTDTQYF. The CDR3 bases are TGCGCCAGCAGAGGACGGGGGGGGCCCGACACAGATACGCAGTATTTT.

The chain is built from TRBV5-1 and TRBJ1-3; a weak D match, TRBD1 (5 bases). The germline V and J ends were trimmed by 3 bases and 2 bases, with 12 bases remaining between them. The germline V gene encodes CDR1 SGHRS and CDR2 YFSETQ. The CDR3 is made up of 15 amino acids. The CDR3 spells CASSYLSGAGNTIYF. The CDR3 DNA follows: TGCGCCAGCAGCTACCTATCGGGGGCTGGAAACACCATATATTTT.

This chain uses TRBV11-2 with TRBJ2-5; no firm D call. Trimming cost V 1 base and J 1 base, with 4 bases left between them. The germline CDR1 and CDR2 sequences are SGHAT and FQNNGV. CDR3 length equals 13 residues. CDR3 DNA: TGTGCCAGCAGCTTAGTAATCCAAGAGACCCAGTACTTC. This gives the protein CASSLVIQETQYF.

This rearrangement joins TRBV27 to TRBJ1-2, with 10 bases identical to TRBD1. CDR1 MNHEY and CDR2 SMNVEV come from the germline V gene (reference sequence). The CDR3 is 13 amino acids. V lost 5 bases, J lost 6 bases, and 3 bases stayed unmatched. DNA for the CDR3: TGTGCCAGCAGTAGGGACAGGGGCCATGGCTACACCTTC. Protein product: CASSRDRGHGYTF.

The V and J genes are TRBV30 and TRBJ1-5; D possibly corresponds to TRBD1 (6 bases). This CDR3 spans 11 amino acids. The germline gives CDR1 GTSNPN, CDR2 SVGIG (reference sequence). V was shortened by 3 bases and J by 11 bases, with 11 bases between the two germline ends. CDR3 DNA: TGTGCCTGGAGGGACCGGACAGCCCAGCATTTT. Translating it yields CAWRDRTAQHF.

This clone was recorded only once. V gene TRBV14 combines with J gene TRBJ2-2, with D perhaps matching TRBD1 (6 bases). The CDR3 contains 17 residues. V was trimmed by 2 bases and J by 6 bases, leaving 19 bases between them. The germline gives CDR1 SGHDN, CDR2 FVKESK. The CDR3, as DNA: TGTGCCAGCAGCCAATTGAGTGTCAGGGGAAAATCCGGGGAGCTGTTTTTT. This translates into CASSQLSVRGKSGELFF.

The rearrangement uses TRBV7-2 and TRBJ2-7; tentative D call: TRBD1 (5 bases). The CDR3 has 14 amino acids. From germline, CDR1 is SGHTA and CDR2 FQGNSA. Trimming pared 1 base from V and 1 base from J, leaving 8 bases between. CDR3 sequence: CASSLEGVSYEQYF. The CDR3 DNA is TGTGCCAGCAGCTTAGAAGGGGTTTCCTACGAGCAGTACTTC. The whole variable domain, remainder taken from reference TRBV7-2 and TRBJ2-7, is GAGVSQSPSNKVTEKGKDVELRCDPISGHTALYWYRQSLGQGLEFLIYFQGNSAPDKSGLPSDRFSAERTGGSVSTLTIQRTQQEDSAVYLCASSLEGVSYEQYFGPGTRLTVT.

The J gene is TRBJ1-2, the V gene TRBV10-3, with unresolved D. Looked up from germline, CDR1 is ENHRY and CDR2 is SYGVKD. Trimming removed 3 bases from V and 7 bases from J, with 12 bases in between. CDR3 length: 13 residues. CDR3 nucleotides: TGTGCCATCAGTGACCTGGGCCTGGCTGGCTACACCTTC. Translation: CAISDLGLAGYTF.

The chain couples TRBV27 to TRBJ1-4, with TRBD1 matching 7 bases. The CDR3 is 15 residues long. Germline V gives CDR1 MNHEY, CDR2 SMNVEV (reference sequence). V lost 6 bases and J lost 6; bases outside the gene matches: 10. CDR3 sequence reads: CASSGSGQSYEKLFF. CDR3 nucleotide sequence: TGTGCCAGCAGCGGGTCGGGACAGTCATATGAAAAACTGTTTTTT. Using reference TRBV27 and TRBJ1-4 for the parts outside the CDR3, the full variable domain is EAQVTQNPRYLITVTGKKLTVTCSQNMNHEYMSWYRQDPGLGLRQIYYSMNVEVTDKGDVPEGYKVSRKEKRNFPLILESPSPNQTSLYFCASSGSGQSYEKLFFGSGTQLSVL.

This chain joins TRBV5-4 and TRBJ1-6; D possibly corresponds to TRBD1 (6 bases). In germline, CDR1 is SGHNT, CDR2 YYREEE (reference sequence). Trimming pared 3 bases from V and 10 bases from J, leaving 14 bases between. The CDR3 has 14 residues. The CDR3 DNA follows: TGTGCCAGCAGCTCGGACAGATCCTTCTCACCCCTCCACTTT. The encoded protein is CASSSDRSFSPLHF.

The chain uses TRBV7-9 and TRBJ1-2; possibly TRBD1 for D (6 bases). With 3 bases removed from V and 0 bases from J, the gap between germline ends came to 8 bases. Germline CDR1 and CDR2: SEHNR and FQNEAQ (reference sequence). This CDR3 contains 14 residues. CDR3 protein: CASSFDRTNYGYTF. As DNA, the CDR3 is TGTGCCAGCAGCTTTGACAGGACTAACTATGGCTACACCTTC.

The chain is built from TRBV5-1 and TRBJ1-2; 9 nucleotides match TRBD1. Germline V gene sequence: CDR1 SGHRS, CDR2 YFSETQ. The CDR3 spans 14 residues. With 6 bases clipped from V and 5 bases from J, the junction kept 8 bases outside the gene matches. The CDR3 reads CASTTGQGRYGYTF. The CDR3 DNA reads TGCGCCAGCACGACGGGACAGGGAAGGTATGGCTACACCTTC.

This rearrangement joins TRBV4-2 to TRBJ1-5; 8 bases map to TRBD1. Germline V gene sequence: CDR1 LGHNA, CDR2 YNFKEQ. After removal of 4 bases from V and 5 bases from J, the junction contained 4 bases not matched to a gene. CDR3 length: 14 residues. CDR3 in DNA: TGTGCCAGCAGCCCGACAGGGGCTTATCAGCCCCAGCATTTT. The encoded protein is CASSPTGAYQPQHF.